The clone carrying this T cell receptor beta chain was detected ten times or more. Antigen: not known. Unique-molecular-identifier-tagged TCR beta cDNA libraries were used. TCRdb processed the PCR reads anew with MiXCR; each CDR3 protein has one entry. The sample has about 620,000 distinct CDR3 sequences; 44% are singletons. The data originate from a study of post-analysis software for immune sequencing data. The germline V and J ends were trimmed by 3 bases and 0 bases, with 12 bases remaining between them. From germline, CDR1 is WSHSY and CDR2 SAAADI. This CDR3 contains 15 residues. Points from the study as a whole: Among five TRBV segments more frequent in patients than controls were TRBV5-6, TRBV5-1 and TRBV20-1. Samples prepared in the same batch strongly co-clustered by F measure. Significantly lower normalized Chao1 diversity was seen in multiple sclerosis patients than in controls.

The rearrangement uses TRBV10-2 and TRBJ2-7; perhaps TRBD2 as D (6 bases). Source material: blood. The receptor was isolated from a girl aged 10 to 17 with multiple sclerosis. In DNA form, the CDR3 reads TGCGCCAGCAGTGAAGGAGGGGAGCCCTCCTACGAGCAGTACTTC. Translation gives CASSEGGEPSYEQYF.